This is a list of T cell receptor beta chains from one sample in a study of PD-1 blockade in mismatch repair-deficient tumors. Method: immunoSEQ multiplex PCR; TCRdb's copy keeps in-frame clones and lacks some. The data show about 19,000 clones, 82% seen once. Specimen: PBMCs, collected 52 weeks after starting pembrolizumab. These receptors were obtained from an adult with mismatch repair-deficient cancer. The CDR3 runs from the conserved cysteine through the conserved F or W. A D gene is named only where the DNA matches it firmly. Expanded clones are given a class, and other clones once, few, many or no size at all.

d_gene	abundance	len	j_gene	v_gene	CDR3aa	CDR3nt
NA	NA	13	TRBJ2-7	TRBV6-6	CASANNWAYEQYF	TGTGCCAGCGCCAATAACTGGGCATACGAGCAGTACTTC
TRBD2	NA	13	TRBJ2-7	TRBV15	CATRSGNPYEQYF	TGTGCCACCCGTAGCGGGAACCCCTACGAGCAGTACTTC
NA	NA	11	TRBJ2-1	TRBV28	CASSFKYEQFF	TGTGCCAGCAGTTTCAAATATGAGCAGTTCTTC
NA	NA	14	TRBJ2-7	TRBV19	CASSIPGASYEQYF	TGTGCCAGTAGTATACCAGGGGCCAGCTACGAGCAGTACTTC
TRBD2	few	15	TRBJ2-7	TRBV28	CASSFQRGSSYEQYF	TGTGCCAGCAGTTTTCAGCGGGGGTCCTCCTACGAGCAGTACTTC
TRBD2	few	14	TRBJ2-7	TRBV7-9	CASSWTSGSYEQYF	TGTGCCAGCAGCTGGACTAGCGGTTCGTACGAGCAGTACTTC
NA	NA	14	TRBJ2-7	TRBV7-2	CASSLKGGDYEQYF	TGTGCCAGCAGCTTAAAAGGCGGGGACTACGAGCAGTACTTC
NA	few	15	TRBJ1-1	TRBV7-9	CASSLAKDMNTEAFF	TGTGCCAGCAGCTTAGCGAAAGACATGAACACTGAAGCTTTCTTT
NA	once	16	TRBJ2-3	TRBV5-6	CASSSNPGKSTDTQYF	TGTGCCAGCAGCTCAAATCCAGGGAAATCAACAGATACGCAGTATTTT
NA	NA	16	TRBJ2-7	TRBV7-6	CASSPLRGDRLYEQYF	TGTGCCAGCAGCCCCCTTAGGGGCGACCGACTCTACGAGCAGTACTTC
TRBD2	once	16	TRBJ2-5	TRBV5-1	CASSFPGGGSGETQYF	TGCGCCAGCAGCTTCCCGGGGGGAGGGAGCGGAGAGACCCAGTACTTC
NA	NA	15	TRBJ1-2	TRBV29-1	CSVDLVRQGRRGYTF	TGCAGCGTTGACCTGGTAAGGCAGGGGAGAAGAGGCTACACCTTC
TRBD2	NA	14	TRBJ2-7	TRBV6-6	CASSPSGSSYEQYF	TGTGCCAGCAGTCCTAGCGGGAGCTCCTACGAGCAGTACTTC
NA	NA	15	TRBJ2-1	TRBV11-1	CASSLRPGTYNEQFF	TGTGCCAGCAGCTTAAGGCCAGGGACCTACAATGAGCAGTTCTTC
NA	once	14	TRBJ1-6	TRBV19	CASSIKWQGTPLHF	TGTGCCAGTAGTATAAAATGGCAGGGGACGCCCCTCCACTTT
NA	NA	16	TRBJ1-2	TRBV18	CASSRNTGDSNYGYTF	TGTGCCAGCTCACGAAATACAGGAGACTCTAACTATGGCTACACCTTC
TRBD1	NA	13	TRBJ1-2	TRBV19	CASSGTVSYGYTF	TGTGCCAGTAGTGGGACAGTAAGTTATGGCTACACCTTC
NA	NA	16	TRBJ2-2	TRBV10-1	CASSPLDSFGTGELFF	TGCGCCAGCAGTCCTCTGGACTCCTTTGGGACCGGGGAGCTGTTTTTT
NA	NA	14	TRBJ2-7	TRBV10-3	CAISEGDRGYEQYF	TGTGCCATCAGTGAAGGGGATAGGGGCTACGAGCAGTACTTC
NA	NA	14	TRBJ1-6	TRBV6-1	CATETGSYNSPLHF	TGTGCCACCGAGACAGGCTCCTATAATTCACCCCTCCACTTT
NA	NA	14	TRBJ2-1	TRBV11-3	CASSPPRGGSKQFF	TGTGCCAGCAGCCCACCTAGGGGAGGCTCCAAGCAGTTCTTC
NA	NA	15	TRBJ1-4	TRBV6-5	CASSPRSPTNEKLFF	TGTGCCAGCAGTCCCCGGAGCCCAACTAATGAAAAACTGTTTTTT
TRBD2	NA	15	TRBJ2-7	TRBV4-2	CASSLGLAEGYEQYF	TGTGCCAGCAGCCTGGGACTAGCGGAGGGGTACGAGCAGTACTTC
NA	NA	15	TRBJ1-2	TRBV6-5	CASSYRGGRNYGYTF	TGTGCCAGCAGTTACAGGGGAGGAAGAAACTATGGCTACACCTTC
NA	NA	14	TRBJ1-1	TRBV6-5	CASSYDSMNTEAFF	TGTGCCAGCAGTTACGACAGCATGAACACTGAAGCTTTCTTT
NA	NA	16	TRBJ2-2	TRBV6-5	CASSSLGGPNTGELFF	TGTGCCAGCAGTTCTCTAGGGGGACCGAACACCGGGGAGCTGTTTTTT
NA	NA	15	TRBJ2-7	TRBV27	CASSSSGQASYEQYF	NA
TRBD2	NA	15	TRBJ2-7	TRBV7-2	CASSLESGRAYEQYF	TGTGCCAGCAGCTTAGAAAGCGGGAGGGCCTACGAGCAGTACTTC
NA	NA	15	TRBJ2-2	TRBV5-1	CASLEGAYNTGELFF	TGCGCCAGCTTGGAGGGGGCCTATAACACCGGGGAGCTGTTTTTT
NA	NA	12	TRBJ1-2	TRBV30	CAWSVKLYGYTF	TGTGCCTGGAGTGTAAAGCTCTATGGCTACACCTTC
TRBD1	NA	13	TRBJ2-1	TRBV11-2	CASSFDRAREQFF	TGTGCCAGCAGCTTCGACAGGGCCCGAGAGCAGTTCTTC
NA	NA	14	TRBJ1-3	TRBV19	CASRSHDSGNTIYF	TGTGCCAGTAGGAGCCACGACTCTGGAAACACCATATATTTT
NA	NA	14	TRBJ1-2	TRBV7-2	CASSGQGGLYGYTF	TGTGCCAGCAGCGGGCAGGGAGGACTCTATGGCTACACCTTC
TRBD2	NA	16	TRBJ2-5	TRBV28	CASESGGERFRETQYF	TGTGCCAGCGAGAGCGGGGGGGAGCGCTTCAGGGAGACCCAGTACTTC
TRBD1	NA	14	TRBJ1-2	TRBV7-9	CASSSGQGDYGYTF	TGTGCCAGCAGCTCAGGACAGGGTGACTATGGCTACACCTTC
NA	NA	16	TRBJ1-6	TRBV5-4	CASTPAPAGRDSPLHF	TGTGCCAGCACCCCAGCCCCGGCCGGGCGGGATTCACCCCTCCACTTT
TRBD2	NA	16	TRBJ2-3	TRBV29-1	CSVVGLAGGPTDTQYF	TGCAGCGTTGTGGGGCTAGCGGGAGGACCCACAGATACGCAGTATTTT
TRBD1	NA	17	TRBJ2-7	TRBV5-1	CASSLAPTGTGRVEQYF	TGCGCCAGCAGCTTGGCCCCCACCGGGACAGGGCGCGTCGAGCAGTACTTC
TRBD2	NA	17	TRBJ2-5	TRBV27	CASSLHGASGSRETQYF	TGTGCCAGCAGTTTACATGGGGCTAGCGGGAGTCGAGAGACCCAGTACTTC
TRBD2	NA	18	TRBJ2-7	TRBV2	CASSAASSGRVLSDEQYF	TGTGCCAGCAGTGCGGCGAGTAGCGGGAGAGTGCTATCGGACGAGCAGTACTTC
TRBD2	NA	16	TRBJ2-6	TRBV7-3	CASSPTWGGGANVLTF	TGTGCCAGCAGCCCGACCTGGGGGGGTGGGGCCAACGTCCTGACTTTC
NA	once	17	TRBJ1-3	TRBV28	CASSFYGGQISGNTIYF	TGTGCCAGCAGTTTCTACGGAGGACAGATCTCTGGAAACACCATATATTTT
TRBD1	NA	15	TRBJ1-5	TRBV19	CASKYLGQGDQPQHF	TGTGCCAGTAAATATCTCGGACAGGGTGATCAGCCCCAGCATTTT
TRBD1	NA	17	TRBJ1-2	TRBV6-1	CASSAPDRGPVDYGYTF	TGTGCCAGCAGTGCTCCGGACAGGGGGCCCGTGGACTATGGCTACACCTTC
TRBD2	NA	15	TRBJ2-1	TRBV15	CATSRGTSIANEQFF	TGTGCCACCAGCAGAGGGACTAGCATCGCCAATGAGCAGTTCTTC
NA	NA	15	TRBJ1-2	TRBV15	CATSRDLVLSYGYTF	TGTGCCACCAGCAGAGACCTAGTCCTTAGCTATGGCTACACCTTC
NA	once	14	TRBJ2-4	TRBV13	CASSLGRRQNIQYF	TGTGCCAGCAGCTTAGGCCGGCGGCAAAACATTCAGTACTTC
TRBD1	NA	16	TRBJ2-1	TRBV9	CASSSKGDRAVNEQFF	TGTGCCAGCAGCTCTAAGGGGGACAGGGCCGTGAATGAGCAGTTCTTC
NA	NA	15	TRBJ2-2	TRBV5-1	CASSLAETNTGELFF	TGCGCCAGCAGCTTAGCGGAGACGAACACCGGGGAGCTGTTTTTT
NA	NA	14	TRBJ1-1	TRBV19	CASSGWGGNTEAFF	TGTGCCAGTAGTGGGTGGGGGGGCAACACTGAAGCTTTCTTT
TRBD2	NA	13	TRBJ2-1	TRBV11-3	CASSAGGANEQFF	TGTGCCAGCTCTGCGGGAGGAGCGAATGAGCAGTTCTTC
TRBD1	NA	16	TRBJ2-5	TRBV2	CASRESGTEFQETQYF	TGTGCCAGCAGGGAATCCGGGACAGAGTTCCAAGAGACCCAGTACTTC
NA	NA	13	TRBJ2-7	TRBV5-1	CASSDGQLYEQYF	TGCGCCAGCAGCGATGGACAGCTCTACGAGCAGTACTTC
NA	NA	16	TRBJ1-3	TRBV7-2	CASSLEARGRGNTIYF	TGTGCCAGCAGCTTAGAGGCCAGGGGACGGGGAAACACCATATATTTT
TRBD2	NA	14	TRBJ2-1	TRBV2	CATSIGTSVRDQFF	TGTGCCACCTCCATTGGGACTAGCGTCAGGGACCAGTTCTTC
TRBD1	few	14	TRBJ1-5	TRBV6-6	CASSFGQENQPQHF	TGTGCCAGCAGTTTCGGACAGGAGAATCAGCCCCAGCATTTT
TRBD1	NA	13	TRBJ1-4	TRBV2	CATHRGQWEKLFF	TGTGCCACCCACAGGGGGCAGTGGGAAAAACTGTTTTTT
NA	NA	13	TRBJ2-7	TRBV18	CASSPGTRYEQYF	TGTGCCAGCTCACCTGGGACACGCTACGAGCAGTACTTC
NA	once	18	TRBJ2-1	TRBV2	CASSFADSLPVSYNEQFF	TGTGCCAGCAGTTTCGCCGACAGCCTCCCAGTCTCCTACAATGAGCAGTTCTTC